These 10 T cell receptor beta chains were sequenced from one sample in a study of blood T cell repertoires in COVID-19 (dated by TCRdb to about 2020). Receptor amplification or capture employed the immunoSEQ multiplex PCR assay. The table comes from immuneACCESS by way of TCRdb, which keeps in-frame sequences with V and J called. Part of the clones is missing from these tables; in studies checked, under half for an unresolved V gene and the rest for unknown reasons. The sample has some 190,000 clones on record, 80% to 90% of them singletons. The ten largest clonotypes hold 3% to 4% of the sample. The sample taken for sequencing was peripheral blood. The receptors were gathered from a man aged 60 to 69 with acute or convalescent COVID-19.

The chain carries TRBV4-2 and TRBJ1-1, with 8 bases fitting TRBD1. Looked up from germline, CDR1 is LGHNA and CDR2 is YNFKEQ. The CDR3 is 14 residues long. Trimming at V came to 3 bases and at J to 5 bases, leaving 5 bases not matched to a gene. CDR3 sequence: CASSQTGEGTEAFF. The CDR3 DNA reads as TGTGCCAGCAGCCAGACAGGGGAGGGTACTGAAGCTTTCTTT.

J is TRBJ2-1 and V is TRBV7-2; TRBD2 agrees at 11 bases. V was clipped by 0 bases and J by 7 bases; unmatched bases: 8. CDR1 is SGHTA, CDR2 FQGNSA, per germline. This CDR3 region has 17 residues. The CDR3 loop is CASSLAAGTSGSNEQFF. The DNA for the CDR3 is TGTGCCAGCAGCTTAGCGGCGGGTACTAGCGGGAGTAATGAGCAGTTCTTC.

The gene calls are TRBV28 and TRBJ1-2; perhaps TRBD1 as D (5 bases). Trimming took off 3 bases at V and 7 bases at J, with 21 bases between the two ends. Germline V CDR1 and CDR2: MDHEN, SYDVKM. The CDR3 is made up of 16 amino acids. CDR3 sequence: CASSFPLGGTSGGYTF. The CDR3 coding sequence is TGTGCCAGCAGTTTTCCCCTCGGAGGGACTAGTGGTGGCTACACCTTC.

As regards this clone: Germline and junction disagree at one end, which may indicate a read error. V and J are TRBV7-7 and TRBJ2-1; D gene ambiguous. From germline, CDR1 is SSHAT and CDR2 FNYEAQ (reference sequence). This CDR3 is 15 amino acids long. The CDR3 sequence is CASSPYGGAYNEQFF. DNA for the CDR3: TGTGCTAGCAGCCCGTACGGCGGAGCCTACAATGAGCAGTTCTTC.

The rearrangement joins TRBV5-1 to TRBJ1-4; no clear D. The CDR3 is 14 residues long. CDR1 SGHRS and CDR2 YFSETQ come from the germline V gene. V lost 1 base and J lost 8, with 12 bases in between. This chain's CDR3 is CASSLIGDREKLFF. The CDR3 DNA sequence: TGCGCCAGCAGCTTGATCGGAGACCGGGAAAAACTGTTTTTT.

The genes are TRBV9 and TRBJ2-1, with 11 positions matching TRBD2. Trimming at V came to 4 bases and at J to 7 bases, leaving 10 bases not matched to a gene. The germline CDR1 and CDR2 sequences are SGDLS and YYNGEE. The length of the CDR3 is 16 residues. The CDR3 sequence: CASSTLAGGPGNEQFF. The CDR3 DNA sequence: TGTGCCAGCAGCACCTTAGCGGGAGGGCCGGGAAATGAGCAGTTCTTC.

The J gene is TRBJ2-3, the V gene TRBV23-1; no reliable D call. TRBV23-1 is an ORF, and what it does is uncertain. Between the trimmed V and J ends, which lost 2 bases and 1 base, there was a span of 25 bases. The CDR3 has 20 residues. The CDR3 DNA is TGCGCCAGCAGTCAAAGAGTTCCCCCGCTTGGGCCATCTGGCACAGATACGCAGTATTTT. Translated, it gives CASSQRVPPLGPSGTDTQYF.

This clone occurred a few times. The J gene is TRBJ2-1, the V gene TRBV6-2 or TRBV6-3; a weak D match, TRBD2 (6 bases). Trimming shortened V by 4 bases and J by 8 bases, and 18 bases separated the two germline ends. This CDR3 is 15 amino acids long. The germline gives CDR1 MNHEY, CDR2 SVGEGT. The CDR3 region has the DNA TGTGCCAGCAGTTCGATGGGCGGGACCCCCTATGAGCAGTTCTTC. Amino acid sequence: CASSSMGGTPYEQFF.

This clone was seen just once. The chain is built from TRBV18 and TRBJ2-1; 8 bases match TRBD2. Germline assignment: CDR1 KGHSH and CDR2 LQKENI. The CDR3 extends over 15 amino acids. Losses at the gene ends were 1 base for V and 4 bases for J; bases not matched to a gene: 3. The CDR3 reads CASSPLAGSYNEQFF. The CDR3 nucleotides are TGTGCCAGCTCACCACTAGCGGGATCGTACAATGAGCAGTTCTTC.

The chain couples TRBV4-1 to TRBJ2-7; TRBD2 aligns across 10 bases. The CDR3 loop spans 16 amino acids. Trimming took 1 base from V and 10 from J; bases not matched to a gene: 13. Looked up from germline, CDR1 is MGHRA and CDR2 is YSYEKL. The CDR3 nucleotides read TGCGCCAGCAGCCAAGTCGGGGACCGTCTAGCGGGAGCTCAGTACTTC. This translates into CASSQVGDRLAGAQYF.